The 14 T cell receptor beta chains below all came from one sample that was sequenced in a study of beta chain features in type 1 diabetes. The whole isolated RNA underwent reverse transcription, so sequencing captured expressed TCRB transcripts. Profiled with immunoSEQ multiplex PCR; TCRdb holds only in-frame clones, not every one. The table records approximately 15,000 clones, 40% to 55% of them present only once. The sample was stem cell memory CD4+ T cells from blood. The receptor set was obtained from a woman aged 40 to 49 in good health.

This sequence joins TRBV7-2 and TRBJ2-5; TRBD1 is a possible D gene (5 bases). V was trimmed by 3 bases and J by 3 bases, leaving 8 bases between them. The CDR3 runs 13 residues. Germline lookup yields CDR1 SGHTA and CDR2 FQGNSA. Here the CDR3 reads CASSFDRKETQYF. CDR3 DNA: TGTGCCAGCAGCTTCGACAGAAAAGAGACCCAGTACTTC.

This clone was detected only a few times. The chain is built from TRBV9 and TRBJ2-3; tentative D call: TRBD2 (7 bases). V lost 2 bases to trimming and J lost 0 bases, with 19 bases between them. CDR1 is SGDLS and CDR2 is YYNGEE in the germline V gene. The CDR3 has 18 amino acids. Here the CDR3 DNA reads TGTGCCAGCAGCGTTTACCCCGGTGGGGGGGCCAGCACAGATACGCAGTATTTT. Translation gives CASSVYPGGGASTDTQYF.

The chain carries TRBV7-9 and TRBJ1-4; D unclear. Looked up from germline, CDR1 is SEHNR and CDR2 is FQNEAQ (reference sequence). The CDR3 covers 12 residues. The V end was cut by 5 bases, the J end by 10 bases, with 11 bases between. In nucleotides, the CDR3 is TGTGCCAGCAGCACCTTAGAGGGAAAACTGTTTTTT. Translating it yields CASSTLEGKLFF.

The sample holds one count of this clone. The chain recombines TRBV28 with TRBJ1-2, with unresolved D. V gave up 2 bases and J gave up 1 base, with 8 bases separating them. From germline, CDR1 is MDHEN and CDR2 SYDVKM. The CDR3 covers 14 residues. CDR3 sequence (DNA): TGTGCCAGCAGTTTAGGGGAGAATAACTATGGCTACACCTTC. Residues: CASSLGENNYGYTF.

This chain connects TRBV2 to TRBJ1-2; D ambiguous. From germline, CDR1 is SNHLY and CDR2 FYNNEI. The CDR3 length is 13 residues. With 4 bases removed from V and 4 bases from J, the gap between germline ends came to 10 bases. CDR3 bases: TGTGCCAGCAGTGTTCAAGGACTCTATGGCTACACCTTC. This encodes CASSVQGLYGYTF.

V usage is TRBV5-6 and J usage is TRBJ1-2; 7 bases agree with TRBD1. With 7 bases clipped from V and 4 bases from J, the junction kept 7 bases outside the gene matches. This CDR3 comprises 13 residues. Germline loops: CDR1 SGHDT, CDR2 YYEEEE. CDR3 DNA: TGTGCCAGCTCCGGGACAGCCCTCTATGGCTACACCTTC. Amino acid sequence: CASSGTALYGYTF.

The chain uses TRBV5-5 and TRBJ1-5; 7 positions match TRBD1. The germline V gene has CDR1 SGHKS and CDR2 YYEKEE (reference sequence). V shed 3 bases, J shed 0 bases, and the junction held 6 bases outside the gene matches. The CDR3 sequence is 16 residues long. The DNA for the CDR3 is TGTGCCAGCAGCTCGTCTACAGGGGTTAGCAATCAGCCCCAGCATTTT. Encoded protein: CASSSSTGVSNQPQHF.

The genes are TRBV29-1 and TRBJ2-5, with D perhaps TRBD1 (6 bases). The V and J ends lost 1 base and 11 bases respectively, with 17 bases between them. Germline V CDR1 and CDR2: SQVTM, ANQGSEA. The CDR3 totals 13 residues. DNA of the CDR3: TGCAGCGTTGAAGGCCAGGGGATAGGTGAGCAGTACTTC. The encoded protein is CSVEGQGIGEQYF.

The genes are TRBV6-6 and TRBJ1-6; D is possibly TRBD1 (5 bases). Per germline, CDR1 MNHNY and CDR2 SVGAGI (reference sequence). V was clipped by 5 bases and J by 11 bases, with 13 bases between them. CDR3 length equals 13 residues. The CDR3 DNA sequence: TGTGCCAGCAGTAAAGGGGCATGGCCACCCCTCCACTTT. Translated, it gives CASSKGAWPPLHF.

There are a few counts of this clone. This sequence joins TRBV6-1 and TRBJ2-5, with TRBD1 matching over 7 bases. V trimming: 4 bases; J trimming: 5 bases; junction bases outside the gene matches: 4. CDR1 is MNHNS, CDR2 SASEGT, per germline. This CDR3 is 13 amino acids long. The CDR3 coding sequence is TGTGCCAGCAGTGTAAACAGGGGCGAGACCCAGTACTTC. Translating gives CASSVNRGETQYF.

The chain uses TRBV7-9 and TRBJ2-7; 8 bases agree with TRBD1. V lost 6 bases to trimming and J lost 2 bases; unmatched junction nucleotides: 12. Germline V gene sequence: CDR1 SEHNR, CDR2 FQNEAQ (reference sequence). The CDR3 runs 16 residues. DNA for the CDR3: TGTGCCAGCAGTACAAACAGGGGGTCTCAAACCTACGAGCAGTACTTC. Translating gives CASSTNRGSQTYEQYF.

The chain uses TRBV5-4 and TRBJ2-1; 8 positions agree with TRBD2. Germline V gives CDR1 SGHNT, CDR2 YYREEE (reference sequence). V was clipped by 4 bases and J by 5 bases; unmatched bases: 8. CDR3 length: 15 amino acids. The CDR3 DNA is TGTGCCAGCAGCCCCCCGGGGGGGGCACACAATGAGCAGTTCTTC. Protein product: CASSPPGGAHNEQFF. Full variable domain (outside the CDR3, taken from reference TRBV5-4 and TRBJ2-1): ETGVTQSPTHLIKTRGQQVTLRCSSQSGHNTVSWYQQALGQGPQFIFQYYREEENGRGNFPPRFSGLQFPNYSSELNVNALELDDSALYLCASSPPGGAHNEQFFGPGTRLTVL.

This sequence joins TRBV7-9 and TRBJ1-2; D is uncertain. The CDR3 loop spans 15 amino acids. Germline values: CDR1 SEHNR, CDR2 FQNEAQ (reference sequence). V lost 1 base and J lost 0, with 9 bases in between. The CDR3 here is CASSLESQANYGYTF. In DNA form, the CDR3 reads TGTGCCAGCAGCTTAGAGTCCCAGGCTAACTATGGCTACACCTTC.

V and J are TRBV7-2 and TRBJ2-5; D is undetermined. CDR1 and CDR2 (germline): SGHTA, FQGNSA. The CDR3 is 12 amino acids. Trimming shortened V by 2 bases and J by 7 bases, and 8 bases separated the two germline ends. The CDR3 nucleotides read TGTGCCAGCAGCTTATTGCCAGGGACCCAGTACTTC. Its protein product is CASSLLPGTQYF.